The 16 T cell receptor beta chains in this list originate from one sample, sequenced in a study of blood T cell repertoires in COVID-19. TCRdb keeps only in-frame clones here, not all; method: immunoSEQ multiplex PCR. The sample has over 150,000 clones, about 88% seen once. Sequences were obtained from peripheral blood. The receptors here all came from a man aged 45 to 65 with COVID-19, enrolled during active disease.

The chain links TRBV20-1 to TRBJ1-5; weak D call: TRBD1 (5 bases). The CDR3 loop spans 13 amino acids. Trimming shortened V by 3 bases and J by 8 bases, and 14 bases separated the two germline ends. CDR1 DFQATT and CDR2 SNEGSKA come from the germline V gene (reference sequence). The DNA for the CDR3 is TGCAGTGCTAGTACAGACTCCAGGGAGCCCCAGCATTTT. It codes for CSASTDSREPQHF.

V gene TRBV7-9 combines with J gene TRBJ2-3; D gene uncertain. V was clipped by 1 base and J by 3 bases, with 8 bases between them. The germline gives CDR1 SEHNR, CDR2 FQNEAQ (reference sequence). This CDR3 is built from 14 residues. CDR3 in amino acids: CASSLDVVTDTQYF. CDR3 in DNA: TGTGCCAGCAGCTTAGATGTCGTAACAGATACGCAGTATTTT.

CDR3 nucleotide sequence: TGTGCCAGCAGTTTCAATCAGGGGCCAGAGACCCAGTACTTC. This codes for CASSFNQGPETQYF. The chain recombines TRBV27 with TRBJ2-5, with D possibly TRBD1 on 6 matching bases. The CDR3 has 14 residues. Trimming left V 3 bases short and J 4 bases short, with 12 bases between. Germline V gene sequence: CDR1 MNHEY, CDR2 SMNVEV (reference sequence).

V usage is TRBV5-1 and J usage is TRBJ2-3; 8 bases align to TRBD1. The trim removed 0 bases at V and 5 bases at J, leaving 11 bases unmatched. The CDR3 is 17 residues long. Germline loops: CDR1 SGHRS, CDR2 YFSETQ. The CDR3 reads CASSLEVGRGLGDTQYF. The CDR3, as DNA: TGCGCCAGCAGCTTGGAGGTAGGCAGGGGGCTAGGAGATACGCAGTATTTT.

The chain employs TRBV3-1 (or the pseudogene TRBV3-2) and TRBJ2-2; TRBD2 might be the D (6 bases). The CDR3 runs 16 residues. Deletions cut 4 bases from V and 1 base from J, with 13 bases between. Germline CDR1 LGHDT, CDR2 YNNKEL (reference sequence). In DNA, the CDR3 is TGTGCCAGCAGCCGACGGGACTCCGGGAACACCGGGGAGCTGTTTTTT. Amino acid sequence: CASSRRDSGNTGELFF.

The CDR3 reads CASSPGMSTNEKLFF. In DNA, the CDR3 is TGTGCCAGCAGCCCCGGTATGTCGACTAATGAAAAACTGTTTTTT. This chain connects TRBV7-6 to TRBJ1-4; D gene unclear. CDR1 and CDR2 from the germline V gene are SGHVS and FNYEAQ. V lost 5 bases and J lost 2, with 12 bases in between. This CDR3 has 15 residues. Variable domain in full (rest from reference TRBV7-6 and TRBJ1-4): GAGVSQSPRYKVTKRGQDVALRCDPISGHVSLYWYRQALGQGPEFLTYFNYEAQQDKSGLPNDRFSAERPEGSISTLTIQRTEQRDSAMYRCASSPGMSTNEKLFFGSGTQLSVL.

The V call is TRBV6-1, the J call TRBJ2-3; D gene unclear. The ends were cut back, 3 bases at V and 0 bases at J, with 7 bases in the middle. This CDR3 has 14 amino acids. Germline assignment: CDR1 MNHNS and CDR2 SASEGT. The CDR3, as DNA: TGTGCCAGCAGTGAGCGGAGTAGCACAGATACGCAGTATTTT. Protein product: CASSERSSTDTQYF.

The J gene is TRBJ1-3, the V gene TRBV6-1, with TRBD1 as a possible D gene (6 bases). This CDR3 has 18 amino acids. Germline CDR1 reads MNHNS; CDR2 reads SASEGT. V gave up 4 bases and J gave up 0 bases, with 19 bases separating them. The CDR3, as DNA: TGTGCCAGCAGTGCCACAGACTACGAACAGGGCTCTGGAAACACCATATATTTT. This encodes CASSATDYEQGSGNTIYF.

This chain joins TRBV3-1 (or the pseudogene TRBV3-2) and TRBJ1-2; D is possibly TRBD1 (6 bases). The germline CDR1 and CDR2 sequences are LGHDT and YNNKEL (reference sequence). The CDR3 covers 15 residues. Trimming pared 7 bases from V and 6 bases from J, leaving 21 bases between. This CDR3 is CASTSQGRVMDGYTF. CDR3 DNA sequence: TGTGCCAGCACCTCACAGGGCCGGGTAATGGATGGCTACACCTTC.

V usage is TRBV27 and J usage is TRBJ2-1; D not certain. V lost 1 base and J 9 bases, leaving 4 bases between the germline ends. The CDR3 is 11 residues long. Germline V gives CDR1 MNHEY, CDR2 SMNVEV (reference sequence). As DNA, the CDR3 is TGTGCCAGCAGTTTATACGGTGAGCAGTTCTTC. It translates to CASSLYGEQFF.

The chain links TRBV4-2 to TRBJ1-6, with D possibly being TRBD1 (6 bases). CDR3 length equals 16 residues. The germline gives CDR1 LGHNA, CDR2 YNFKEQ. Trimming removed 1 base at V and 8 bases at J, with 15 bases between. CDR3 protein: CASSQARVGGDSPLHF. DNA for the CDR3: TGTGCCAGCAGCCAAGCGAGGGTTGGGGGCGATTCACCCCTCCACTTT.

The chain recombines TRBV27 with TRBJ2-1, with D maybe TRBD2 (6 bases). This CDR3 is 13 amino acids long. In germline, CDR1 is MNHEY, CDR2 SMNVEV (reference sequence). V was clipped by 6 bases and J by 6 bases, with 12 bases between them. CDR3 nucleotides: TGTGCCAGCAGGCGGGACGAACTCAATGAGCAGTTCTTC. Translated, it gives CASRRDELNEQFF.

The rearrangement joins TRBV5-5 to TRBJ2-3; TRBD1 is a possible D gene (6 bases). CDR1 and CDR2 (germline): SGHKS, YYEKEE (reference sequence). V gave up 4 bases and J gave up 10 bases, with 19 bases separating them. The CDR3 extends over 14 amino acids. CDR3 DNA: TGTGCCAGCAGCCCTGAACAGGGCCATGGGGCGCAGTATTTT. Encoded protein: CASSPEQGHGAQYF.

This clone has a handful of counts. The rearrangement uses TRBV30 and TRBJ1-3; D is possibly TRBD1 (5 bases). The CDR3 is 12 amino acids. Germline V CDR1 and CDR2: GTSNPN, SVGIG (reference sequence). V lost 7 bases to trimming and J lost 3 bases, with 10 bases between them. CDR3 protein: CALRGIGNTIYF. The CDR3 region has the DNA TGTGCCTTAAGGGGTATTGGAAACACCATATATTTT.

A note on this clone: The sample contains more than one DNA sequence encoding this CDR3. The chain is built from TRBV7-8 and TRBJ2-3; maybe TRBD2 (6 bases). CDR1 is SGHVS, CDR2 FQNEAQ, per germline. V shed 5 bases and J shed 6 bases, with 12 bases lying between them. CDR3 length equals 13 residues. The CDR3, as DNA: TGTGCCAGCAGCCCGACTAGGACGGATACGCAGTATTTT. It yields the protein CASSPTRTDTQYF.

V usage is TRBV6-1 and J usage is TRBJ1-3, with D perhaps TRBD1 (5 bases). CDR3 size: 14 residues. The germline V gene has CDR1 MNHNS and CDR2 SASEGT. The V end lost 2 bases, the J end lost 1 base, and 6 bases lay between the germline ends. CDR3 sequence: CASSEWTSGNTIYF. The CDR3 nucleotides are TGTGCCAGCAGTGAATGGACATCTGGAAACACCATATATTTT.